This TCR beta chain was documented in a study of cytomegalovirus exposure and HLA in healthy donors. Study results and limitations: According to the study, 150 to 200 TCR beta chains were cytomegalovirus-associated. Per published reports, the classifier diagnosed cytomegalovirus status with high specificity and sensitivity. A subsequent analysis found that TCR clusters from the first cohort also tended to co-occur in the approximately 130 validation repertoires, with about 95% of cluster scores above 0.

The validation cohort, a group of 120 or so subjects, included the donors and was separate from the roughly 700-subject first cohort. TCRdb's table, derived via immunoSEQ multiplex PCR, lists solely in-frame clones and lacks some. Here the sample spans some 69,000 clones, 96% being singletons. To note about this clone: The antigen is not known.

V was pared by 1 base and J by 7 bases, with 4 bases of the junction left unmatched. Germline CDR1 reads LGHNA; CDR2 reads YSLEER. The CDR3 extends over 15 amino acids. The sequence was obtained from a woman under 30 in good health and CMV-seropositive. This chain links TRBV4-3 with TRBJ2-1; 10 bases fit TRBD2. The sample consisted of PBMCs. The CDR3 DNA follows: TGCGCCAGCAGCCAAGTAGCGGGAGGAGTAAATGAGCAGTTCTTC. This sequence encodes CASSQVAGGVNEQFF.